These 31 T cell receptor beta chains were sequenced from one sample in a study of T-cell reconstitution after alpha-beta-depleted transplantation in children. TCRbeta library construction was performed incorporating unique molecular identifiers. TCRdb re-analysed the PCR reads in MiXCR, keeping a single row per CDR3 protein. The sample consists of 250,000 to 300,000 distinct CDR3 sequences, almost 10% of them appearing once. The specimen was PBMCs from the stem cell graft donor, collected from the stem cell graft. These receptors were obtained from a human donor who donated a stem cell graft to a child with SCID.

This chain links TRBV6-5 with TRBJ1-2; 8 bases fit TRBD1. The CDR3 covers 13 residues. Germline loops: CDR1 MNHEY, CDR2 SVGAGI. The ends lost 5 bases at V and 4 bases at J; junction bases unmatched: 3. Written as DNA, the CDR3 is TGTGCCAGCAGTATGGACAGGGTCTATGGCTACACCTTC. Translating gives CASSMDRVYGYTF.

In this sample, this clonotype turned up a few times. This rearrangement joins TRBV29-1 to TRBJ2-2; D gene ambiguous. Per germline, CDR1 SQVTM and CDR2 ANQGSEA. The CDR3 sequence is 14 residues long. Trimming took off 7 bases at V and 0 bases at J, with 12 bases between the two ends. This CDR3 reads CSGLVQPNTGELFF. The CDR3 DNA follows: TGCAGCGGCTTGGTACAGCCGAACACCGGGGAGCTGTTTTTT.

The chain combines TRBV29-1 with TRBJ2-6, with a weak D call TRBD1 (5 bases). The V gene's germline CDR1 is SQVTM and CDR2 ANQGSEA. V gave up 0 bases and J gave up 3 bases, with 9 bases separating them. The CDR3 is 15 residues long. This chain's CDR3 is CSVEDPRDGANVLTF. CDR3 nucleotide sequence: TGCAGCGTTGAAGATCCCAGGGATGGGGCCAACGTCCTGACTTTC.

This clonotype was seen only a few times. The rearrangement uses TRBV20-1 and TRBJ2-5; 10 bases are shared with TRBD2. Trimming cost V 7 bases and J 4 bases; bases outside gene matches: 15. CDR1 and CDR2 from the germline V gene are DFQATT and SNEGSKA (reference sequence). The CDR3 length is 16 residues. CDR3 DNA sequence: TGCAGTGGCAGGAACCCGCTAGCGGGGGCACCAGAGACCCAGTACTTC. Its protein is CSGRNPLAGAPETQYF.

The rearrangement uses TRBV9 and TRBJ1-3; D remains unclear. V dropped 4 bases and J dropped 5 bases, with 4 bases sitting between them. The CDR3 sequence is 11 residues long. The germline CDR1 and CDR2 sequences are SGDLS and YYNGEE. CDR3: CASSTRNTIYF. Here the CDR3 DNA reads TGTGCCAGCAGCACTCGAAACACCATATATTTT.

This clonotype occurred many times. This chain uses TRBV10-3 with TRBJ2-3; 8 bases map to TRBD2. The CDR3 loop spans 15 amino acids. Germline lookup yields CDR1 ENHRY and CDR2 SYGVKD. The V gene end was trimmed by 5 bases and the J gene end by 4 bases; junction bases not matched to a gene: 8. This chain's CDR3 is CAISSIAGSADTQYF. The CDR3 DNA is TGTGCCATCAGTTCCATAGCGGGGTCGGCAGATACGCAGTATTTT.

The genes are TRBV12-3 or TRBV12-4 and TRBJ2-5; 7 bases map to TRBD1. The CDR3 runs 14 residues. V gave up 4 bases and J gave up 5 bases; unmatched junction bases: 7. The CDR3 sequence: CASSWDSPVETQYF. The CDR3 coding sequence is TGTGCCAGCAGTTGGGACAGCCCCGTGGAGACCCAGTACTTC.

This rearrangement joins TRBV12-3 or TRBV12-4 to TRBJ2-1, with D possibly matching TRBD2 (5 bases). CDR3 size: 12 residues. The V and J ends lost 6 bases and 3 bases respectively, with 6 bases between them. The CDR3 protein is CASSGIYNEQFF. DNA of the CDR3: TGTGCCAGCAGCGGGATCTACAATGAGCAGTTCTTC.

This clonotype appeared a few times. DNA of the CDR3: TGTGCCAGCAGTACAGGGGATAACACTGAAGCTTTCTTT. Its protein product is CASSTGDNTEAFF. The genes are TRBV12-3 or TRBV12-4 and TRBJ1-1; 7 bases are shared with TRBD1. This CDR3 is 13 amino acids long. V shed 5 bases, J shed 2 bases, and the junction held 2 bases outside the gene matches.

The sample holds a few counts of this clonotype. The chain links TRBV15 to TRBJ2-5; D ambiguous. Germline V CDR1 and CDR2: LNHNV, YYDKDF (reference sequence). This CDR3 has 14 amino acids. The V end lost 1 base, the J end lost 1 base, and 7 bases lay between the germline ends. This CDR3 is CATSRAASQETQYF. The CDR3 DNA sequence: TGTGCCACCAGCAGAGCGGCCAGCCAAGAGACCCAGTACTTC. The variable domain in full, with the rest retrieved from reference TRBV15 and TRBJ2-5, is DAMVIQNPRYQVTQFGKPVTLSCSQTLNHNVMYWYQQKSSQAPKLLFHYYDKDFNNEADTPDNFQSRRPNTSFCFLDIRSPGLGDTAMYLCATSRAASQETQYFGPGTRLLVL.

Concerning this clonotype itself: The junction departs from germline at one end; a sequencing error may be responsible. This sequence joins TRBV5-6 and TRBJ2-5, with 7 bases aligning to TRBD1. CDR1 SGHDT and CDR2 YYEEEE come from the germline V gene. There are 13 residues in the CDR3. The CDR3 DNA sequence: TGTGACAGCAGCCTCGGGACAGAAGAGACCCAGTACTTC. It yields the protein CDSSLGTEETQYF.

This clonotype was counted a few times. The chain has TRBV7-9 and TRBJ2-1; the match to TRBD2 covers 10 bases. Germline values: CDR1 SEHNR, CDR2 FQNEAQ (reference sequence). The CDR3 loop spans 15 amino acids. V lost 7 bases, J lost 7 bases, and 10 bases stayed unmatched. The DNA of the CDR3 is TGTGCCAGCATCCTTACTAGCGGGGTGGGGAATGAGCAGTTCTTC. It is translated as CASILTSGVGNEQFF.

This clonotype was counted ten times or more. V is TRBV5-1 and J is TRBJ2-7, with 8 bases fitting TRBD1. The CDR3 is 15 amino acids. CDR1 and CDR2 from the germline V gene are SGHRS and YFSETQ. Trimming took 1 base from V and 0 from J; bases not matched to a gene: 3. The CDR3 bases are TGCGCCAGCAGCTTGCAAACAGGGGGCTCCTACGAGCAGTACTTC. Encoded protein: CASSLQTGGSYEQYF.

This sequence joins TRBV28 and TRBJ2-7; weak D call: TRBD2 (6 bases). Trimming stripped 8 bases from V and 2 bases from J, with 19 bases between. The CDR3 has 15 amino acids. CDR1 and CDR2 from the germline V gene are MDHEN and SYDVKM. For the CDR3, the DNA is TGTGCCAGCGCAGACGTGGGGCGGGGACCCTACGAGCAGTACTTC. It codes for CASADVGRGPYEQYF.

This chain joins TRBV20-1 and TRBJ2-5; no clear D. This CDR3 comprises 11 residues. Germline CDR1 DFQATT, CDR2 SNEGSKA (reference sequence). V was pared by 6 bases and J by 5 bases, with 10 bases between. The CDR3 spells CSAWQRETQYF. DNA of the CDR3: TGCAGTGCATGGCAGAGGGAGACCCAGTACTTC.

This clonotype was observed a handful of times. The chain couples TRBV12-3 or TRBV12-4 to TRBJ2-3; TRBD2 matches 7 bases. The CDR3 is 18 residues long. V lost 5 bases, J lost 5 bases, and 19 bases stayed unmatched. The CDR3 DNA follows: TGTGCCAGCAGTCCCAGGTGGGAGGGAGACCTATCCGAAGATACGCAGTATTTT. As protein: CASSPRWEGDLSEDTQYF.

The chain uses TRBV2 and TRBJ2-7, with D possibly matching TRBD1 (5 bases). The V and J ends lost 7 bases and 3 bases respectively, with 10 bases between them. CDR3 length: 12 residues. Germline V lookup: CDR1 SNHLY, CDR2 FYNNEI. The CDR3 spells CASTRQNYEQYF. The CDR3 DNA sequence: TGTGCCAGCACGCGACAGAACTACGAGCAGTACTTC.

This clonotype was seen only a few times. The CDR3 reads CASSLRDDTQYF. CDR3 DNA: TGCGCCAGCAGCTTGCGGGACGATACGCAGTATTTT. J is TRBJ2-3 and V is TRBV5-1, with D possibly called TRBD1 or TRBD2 (5 bases each). This CDR3 is 12 amino acids long. Germline lookup yields CDR1 SGHRS and CDR2 YFSETQ. V was shortened by 1 base and J by 6 bases, with 6 bases between the two germline ends.

This clonotype was observed at least ten times. The rearrangement uses TRBV12-3 or TRBV12-4 and TRBJ1-1; D unresolved. Trimming shortened V by 7 bases and J by 1 base, and 10 bases separated the two germline ends. The CDR3 spans 13 residues. This CDR3 is CASTSQWNTEAFF. CDR3 bases: TGTGCCAGCACCTCACAGTGGAACACTGAAGCTTTCTTT.

V usage is TRBV12-3 or TRBV12-4 and J usage is TRBJ2-4; D unresolved. The CDR3 runs 14 residues. Trimming took off 8 bases at V and 0 bases at J, with 11 bases between the two ends. The CDR3: CASGPSVAKNIQYF. The CDR3 DNA reads TGTGCCAGCGGTCCCAGTGTAGCCAAAAACATTCAGTACTTC.

This clonotype appeared a few times. The chain recombines TRBV7-9 with TRBJ2-1; TRBD2 aligns across 9 bases. V shed 7 bases, J shed 10 bases, and the junction held 11 bases outside the gene matches. CDR1 and CDR2 (germline): SEHNR, FQNEAQ (reference sequence). The CDR3 is 14 residues long. Written as DNA, the CDR3 is TGTGCCAGCACTTACGGCGGGGGGGCGAGGGAGCAGTTCTTC. Residues: CASTYGGGAREQFF.

The rearrangement joins TRBV7-9 to TRBJ1-5; possibly TRBD1 for D (6 bases). V lost 3 bases and J 6 bases, leaving 18 bases between the germline ends. The CDR3 is 16 amino acids. CDR1 SEHNR and CDR2 FQNEAQ come from the germline V gene (reference sequence). The DNA for the CDR3 is TGTGCCAGCAGCTTTTTCGGGACAAGCGAGCTTCAGCCCCAGCATTTT. It encodes CASSFFGTSELQPQHF.

This clonotype turned up a few times. This rearrangement joins TRBV5-1 to TRBJ2-1; TRBD1 agrees at 8 bases. After removal of 0 bases from V and 2 bases from J, the junction contained 1 base not matched to a gene. Germline CDR1 and CDR2: SGHRS and YFSETQ. The CDR3 loop spans 15 amino acids. CDR3 nucleotide sequence: TGCGCCAGCAGCTTGGAGGGACAGGCCTACAATGAGCAGTTCTTC. Amino acid sequence: CASSLEGQAYNEQFF.

Ten or more counts support this clonotype. The V call is TRBV5-1, the J call TRBJ2-7, with D possibly being TRBD1 (6 bases). The CDR3 contains 14 residues. The germline V gene encodes CDR1 SGHRS and CDR2 YFSETQ. The ends were cut back, 2 bases at V and 4 bases at J, with 13 bases in the middle. The CDR3 nucleotides are TGCGCCAGCAGCTTTATCACAGGGAATTACGAGCAGTACTTC. This translates into CASSFITGNYEQYF.

The chain couples TRBV5-6 to TRBJ1-2, with D possibly TRBD1 on 6 matching bases. The CDR3 has 13 amino acids. V was cut by 5 bases and J by 4 bases, with 12 bases left in between. CDR1 is SGHDT, CDR2 YYEEEE, per germline. CDR3 nucleotides: TGTGCCAGCAGGGCGGGGGCGACCTATGGCTACACCTTC. The encoded protein is CASRAGATYGYTF.

This clonotype has more than one count but fewer than ten. The rearrangement joins TRBV12-3 or TRBV12-4 to TRBJ2-1; 15 nucleotides align to TRBD2. The CDR3 extends over 16 amino acids. Trimming removed 6 bases from V and 9 bases from J; junction bases left unmatched: 9. The CDR3 sequence: CASRSGTSGGYGEQFF. For the CDR3, the DNA is TGTGCCAGCAGATCAGGGACTAGCGGGGGGTACGGTGAGCAGTTCTTC.

This clonotype was counted between two and nine times. The genes are TRBV20-1 and TRBJ2-5; 7 bases are a match to TRBD2. V shed 3 bases and J 1 base; nucleotides not matched to a gene: 8. The CDR3 runs to 15 residues. Germline CDR1 reads DFQATT; CDR2 reads SNEGSKA (reference sequence). The DNA of the CDR3 is TGCAGTGCTAGGGGCAGTTGGGGGGGCCAAGAGACCCAGTACTTC. Amino acids: CSARGSWGGQETQYF.

This clonotype has ten or more counts. The V gene is TRBV6-5, the J gene TRBJ2-5, with D perhaps TRBD2 (6 bases). The germline CDR1 and CDR2 sequences are MNHEY and SVGAGI. The CDR3 length is 13 residues. V lost 2 bases to trimming and J lost 5 bases, with 9 bases between them. This chain's CDR3 is CASSYGGMETQYF. The CDR3 bases are TGTGCCAGCAGTTACGGGGGGATGGAGACCCAGTACTTC.

This clonotype was observed many times. The genes are TRBV10-3 and TRBJ2-7; TRBD1 is a possible D gene (6 bases). There are 13 residues in the CDR3. Germline CDR1 and CDR2: ENHRY and SYGVKD. The V gene lost 5 bases and the J gene lost 4 bases, with 12 bases spanning the gap. The CDR3 coding sequence is TGTGCCATCAGTCGGGGCCAGGGGTACGAGCAGTACTTC. Translated, it gives CAISRGQGYEQYF.

This clonotype occurred many times. The chain recombines TRBV27 with TRBJ1-1; 7 positions agree with TRBD1. The CDR3 is 15 amino acids. J was trimmed by 1 base and V by 2 bases; bases with no gene match: 4. Germline V gives CDR1 MNHEY, CDR2 SMNVEV (reference sequence). This CDR3 is CASSLQGVTNTEAFF. The DNA for the CDR3 is TGTGCCAGCAGTTTACAGGGGGTTACGAACACTGAAGCTTTCTTT.

The rearrangement joins TRBV20-1 to TRBJ2-7; 7 bases are a match to TRBD1. Germline trimming cut 1 base from V and 5 bases from J; bases unmatched to any gene: 8. CDR1 is DFQATT and CDR2 is SNEGSKA in the germline V gene (reference sequence). This CDR3 comprises 14 residues. In DNA, the CDR3 is TGCAGTGCTAGAGCTACCGGGACAGCCGACGAGCAGTACTTC. Encoded protein: CSARATGTADEQYF.